Below are 13 T cell receptor beta chains sequenced from a single sample in a study of PD-L1 blockade in urothelial cancer (dated by TCRdb to 2016 to 2017). Libraries were built with the immunoSEQ multiplex PCR assay. TCRdb's version of the immuneACCESS table is confined to in-frame rearrangements and falls short of the full clone set. An unresolved V gene accounts for under half of the shortfall where checked; the remainder is of unknown origin. Counted in this sample were 44,000 or so clones; about four fifths of them appeared once. Of the sample, less than 3.5% falls within the top ten clones. The specimen was PBMCs, collected around atezolizumab (anti-PD-L1) treatment. Receptors were obtained from a man aged 70 or older with urothelial cancer.

This chain links TRBV6-5 with TRBJ1-5, with 8 bases fitting TRBD1. V gave up 6 bases and J gave up 5 bases; unmatched junction bases: 6. This CDR3 is 14 amino acids long. Germline loops: CDR1 MNHEY, CDR2 SVGAGI. The CDR3 sequence is CASRRTGIDQPQHF. The CDR3 DNA reads TGTGCCAGCAGAAGGACAGGGATCGATCAGCCCCAGCATTTT.

This chain uses TRBV7-9 with TRBJ2-5; 10 bases are shared with TRBD1. In germline, CDR1 is SEHNR, CDR2 FQNEAQ (reference sequence). Trimming at V came to 5 bases and at J to 5 bases, leaving 11 bases not matched to a gene. The CDR3 spans 16 residues. The CDR3 protein is CASSPNRTGGRETQYF. Written as DNA, the CDR3 is TGTGCCAGCAGCCCTAATCGGACAGGGGGTCGTGAGACCCAGTACTTC.

The J gene is TRBJ2-3, the V gene TRBV9, with 13 bases aligning to TRBD2. The CDR3 runs to 16 residues. Germline values: CDR1 SGDLS, CDR2 YYNGEE. Trimming took 3 bases from V and 6 from J; bases not matched to a gene: 7. The CDR3 nucleotides read TGTGCCAGCAGCGAGCGGACTAGCGGGAGTGGGGATACGCAGTATTTT. Translating gives CASSERTSGSGDTQYF.

V and J are TRBV9 and TRBJ2-1; 13 nucleotides agree with TRBD2. The V and J ends lost 4 bases and 3 bases, in that order; junction bases with no gene match: 7. The CDR3 runs 17 residues. Germline V CDR1 and CDR2: SGDLS, YYNGEE. In nucleotides, the CDR3 is TGTGCCAGCAGCCCTAGGACTAGCGGGGGTGGCTACAATGAGCAGTTCTTC. Translated: CASSPRTSGGGYNEQFF. Full variable domain (rest looked up from reference TRBV9 and TRBJ2-1): DSGVTQTPKHLITATGQRVTLRCSPRSGDLSVYWYQQSLDQGLQFLIQYYNGEERAKGNILERFSAQQFPDLHSELNLSSLELGDSALYFCASSPRTSGGGYNEQFFGPGTRLTVL.

J is TRBJ1-5 and V is TRBV5-6, with D possibly matching TRBD1 (6 bases). Germline-derived CDR1 and CDR2 are SGHDT and YYEEEE. This CDR3 comprises 16 residues. V was shortened by 4 bases and J by 3 bases, with 17 bases between the two germline ends. The CDR3: CASSPSTGTNNQPQHF. Written as DNA, the CDR3 is TGTGCCAGCAGCCCTTCGACCGGGACAAACAATCAGCCCCAGCATTTT.

The chain employs TRBV5-4 and TRBJ2-7; 11 nucleotides agree with TRBD2. The CDR3 length is 16 residues. CDR1 is SGHNT and CDR2 is YYREEE in the germline V gene (reference sequence). Losses at the gene ends were 3 bases for V and 5 bases for J; bases not matched to a gene: 10. CDR3 sequence: CASSSSRLAGNNEQYF. CDR3 DNA: TGTGCCAGCAGCTCCTCTCGACTAGCGGGGAATAACGAGCAGTACTTC.

The chain carries TRBV7-2 and TRBJ1-1, with 7 bases aligning to TRBD1. The CDR3 runs to 16 residues. J gave up 0 bases and V 3 bases, and 7 bases lay outside the gene matches. Germline V gene lookup returns CDR1 SGHTA and CDR2 FQGNSA. The CDR3 DNA is TGTGCCAGCAGCTTGGCGACAGGGATCATGAACACTGAAGCTTTCTTT. Residues: CASSLATGIMNTEAFF.

This chain joins TRBV20-1 and TRBJ1-2; D uncertain. The V gene's germline CDR1 is DFQATT and CDR2 SNEGSKA (reference sequence). V was clipped by 1 base and J by 8 bases, with 8 bases between them. The CDR3 covers 11 residues. The CDR3 DNA sequence: TGCAGTGCTAGAGGAGGGCAAGGCTACACCTTC. Encoded protein: CSARGGQGYTF.

This clone was seen only once. This rearrangement joins TRBV7-2 to TRBJ2-1, with 7 bases matching TRBD2. CDR3 length equals 17 residues. V lost 4 bases and J lost 3; bases outside the gene matches: 12. Germline values: CDR1 SGHTA, CDR2 FQGNSA. CDR3 sequence: CASSSGERPSGYNEQFF. CDR3 DNA sequence: TGTGCCAGCAGCTCTGGGGAAAGGCCTAGCGGCTACAATGAGCAGTTCTTC.

Of note for this clone: The same CDR3 can be traced to other DNA sequences in this sample. The J gene is TRBJ2-6, the V gene TRBV28, with D possibly matching TRBD1 (5 bases). Germline V CDR1 and CDR2: MDHEN, SYDVKM. The CDR3 has 15 residues. Trimming removed 5 bases at V and 1 base at J, with 9 bases between. The CDR3 sequence: CASSKQGSGANVLTF. Written as DNA, the CDR3 is TGTGCCAGCAGTAAGCAGGGATCTGGGGCCAACGTCCTGACTTTC. The full variable domain, in which reference TRBV28 and TRBJ2-6 provide the parts outside the CDR3, is DVKVTQSSRYLVKRTGEKVFLECVQDMDHENMFWYRQDPGLGLRLIYFSYDVKMKEKGDIPEGYSVSREKKERFSLILESASTNQTSMYLCASSKQGSGANVLTFGAGSRLTVL.

The chain combines TRBV25-1 with TRBJ2-5; weak D call: TRBD1 (6 bases). Between the trimmed V and J ends, which lost 2 bases and 0 bases, there was a span of 10 bases. Germline assignment: CDR1 MGHDK and CDR2 SYGVNS. CDR3 length: 15 residues. The CDR3 sequence: CASSEPGHNQETQYF. The DNA for the CDR3 is TGTGCCAGCAGTGAACCGGGACATAACCAAGAGACCCAGTACTTC.

This clone was found once. J is TRBJ1-3 and V is TRBV10-3; no clear D gene. Per germline, CDR1 ENHRY and CDR2 SYGVKD. Trimming stripped 8 bases from V and 3 bases from J, with 17 bases between. CDR3 length: 15 amino acids. Written as DNA, the CDR3 is TGTGCCATCGGGAGTTCAGAGGGATTTGGAAACACCATATATTTT. Amino acids: CAIGSSEGFGNTIYF.

This clone showed up just once. V usage is TRBV7-2 and J usage is TRBJ2-1; 8 nucleotides match TRBD1. CDR1 is SGHTA, CDR2 FQGNSA, per germline. The CDR3 covers 15 residues. V dropped 4 bases and J dropped 3; count of bases not matched to a gene: 5. The CDR3 sequence is CASSSDRADYNEQFF. The CDR3 DNA sequence: TGTGCCAGCAGCTCGGACAGGGCGGACTACAATGAGCAGTTCTTC.